The 18 T cell receptor beta chains below were found in one sample sequenced in a study of cytomegalovirus exposure and HLA in healthy donors. A multiplex PCR was run with 60 Vbeta primers and 13 Jbeta primers. Assay used: immunoSEQ multiplex PCR; TCRdb lists only in-frame clones, some missing. The repertoire consists of around 77,000 clones, with 75% to 85% occurring once and the leading ten covering 3% to 4%. The sequenced sample consisted of PBMCs. These receptors came from a man aged 35-49 years in good health and CMV-seronegative.

CDR3 nucleotides: TGTGCCAGCAGCCCGACAGGGAACCAAGAGACCCAGTACTTC. Its translation is CASSPTGNQETQYF. J is TRBJ2-5 and V is TRBV7-3; 7 bases map to TRBD1. Germline CDR1 SGHTA, CDR2 FQGTGA. The CDR3 sequence is 14 residues long. Trimming took 5 bases from V and 0 from J; bases not matched to a gene: 3.

The genes are TRBV30 and TRBJ1-2; a possible D gene is TRBD1 (6 bases). The ends were cut back, 1 base at V and 7 bases at J, with 16 bases in the middle. CDR1 and CDR2 from the germline V gene are GTSNPN and SVGIG (reference sequence). The CDR3 consists of 14 residues. This CDR3 is CAWSAITGWGGYTF. CDR3 bases: TGTGCCTGGAGTGCCATTACAGGGTGGGGTGGCTACACCTTC. Full variable domain (remainder filled in from reference TRBV30 and TRBJ1-2): SQTIHQWPATLVQPVGSPLSLECTVEGTSNPNLYWYRQAAGRGLQLLFYSVGIGQISSEVPQNLSASRPQDRQFILSSKKLLLSDSGFYLCAWSAITGWGGYTFGSGTRLTVV.

V and J are TRBV28 and TRBJ1-2; the D gene is possibly TRBD1 (6 bases). The CDR3 is 15 amino acids. Germline CDR1 MDHEN, CDR2 SYDVKM. Trimming took off 6 bases at V and 2 bases at J, with 16 bases between the two ends. The CDR3 nucleotides read TGTGCCAGCAGGCCCCTCCAGACAGGAAACTATGGCTACACCTTC. Translated: CASRPLQTGNYGYTF.

The rearrangement joins TRBV27 to TRBJ2-5; D gene ambiguous. Germline CDR1 and CDR2: MNHEY and SMNVEV (reference sequence). The CDR3 covers 14 residues. The ends were cut back, 4 bases at V and 6 bases at J, with 15 bases in the middle. The CDR3 DNA reads TGTGCCAGCAGTTACATTTGGTCCTCGAAGACCCAGTACTTC. Translating gives CASSYIWSSKTQYF.

This clone was picked up a small number of times. This chain connects TRBV2 to TRBJ2-5; maybe TRBD2 (7 bases). Trimming removed 4 bases from V and 2 bases from J, with 11 bases in between. Germline values: CDR1 SNHLY, CDR2 FYNNEI. The CDR3 length is 14 residues. The CDR3 spells CASSVGGGQETQYF. In DNA form, the CDR3 reads TGTGCCAGCAGTGTAGGGGGGGGACAAGAGACCCAGTACTTC. The variable domain in full, completed from reference TRBV2 and TRBJ2-5, reads EPEVTQTPSHQVTQMGQEVILRCVPISNHLYFYWYRQILGQKVEFLVSFYNNEISEKSEIFDDQFSVERPDGSNFTLKIRSTKLEDSAMYFCASSVGGGQETQYFGPGTRLLVL.

This CDR3 is CASILGLAGETQYF. CDR3 sequence (DNA): TGTGCCAGCATCCTCGGACTAGCGGGGGAGACCCAGTACTTC. V is TRBV6-5 and J is TRBJ2-5, with 12 nucleotides matching TRBD2. The V gene's germline CDR1 is MNHEY and CDR2 SVGAGI. V gave up 7 bases and J gave up 5 bases; unmatched junction bases: 5. CDR3 length: 14 amino acids.

Comments on this clone: The junction departs from germline at one end; a sequencing error may be responsible. The rearrangement links TRBV7-9 to TRBJ2-7; perhaps TRBD2 as D (7 bases). The CDR3 has 14 residues. Germline CDR1 and CDR2: SEHNR and FQNEAQ (reference sequence). The CDR3 here is CSSSLGGGVGEQYF. For the CDR3, the DNA is TGTTCCAGCAGCTTAGGGGGAGGGGTCGGCGAGCAGTACTTC.

Only a few counts were recorded for this clone. The rearrangement uses TRBV9 and TRBJ1-6; TRBD1 aligns across 8 bases. This CDR3 is 14 amino acids long. J lost 9 bases, V lost 3 bases, and 5 bases had no gene match. Germline V gives CDR1 SGDLS, CDR2 YYNGEE. CDR3 amino acids: CASSGQGSVSPLHF. CDR3 DNA sequence: TGTGCCAGCAGCGGACAGGGGTCAGTTTCACCCCTCCACTTT.

The J gene is TRBJ1-1, the V gene TRBV6-5; TRBD1 might be the D (5 bases). Germline assignment: CDR1 MNHEY and CDR2 SVGAGI. The CDR3 covers 14 residues. V was cut by 7 bases and J by 7 bases, with 19 bases left in between. The CDR3 sequence: CASTLNVGAVEAFF. CDR3 nucleotides: TGTGCCAGCACCCTTAATGTAGGGGCGGTTGAAGCTTTCTTT.

This chain connects TRBV9 to TRBJ2-2; D is unresolved. The CDR3 is made up of 15 amino acids. Germline V gene data show CDR1 as SGDLS and CDR2 as YYNGEE. The V end was cut by 0 bases, the J end by 0 bases, with 6 bases between. DNA of the CDR3: TGTGCCAGCAGCGTAGAAGCTGCGAACACCGGGGAGCTGTTTTTT. Translation: CASSVEAANTGELFF.

Concerning this clone itself: The sample holds other DNA sequences that translate to the same CDR3. This chain's CDR3 is CATSKTSGSSYEQYF. CDR3 coding DNA: TGTGCCACCAGCAAGACTAGCGGTTCTTCCTACGAGCAGTACTTC. V and J are TRBV15 and TRBJ2-7, with 9 bases fitting TRBD2. Germline V gene data show CDR1 as LNHNV and CDR2 as YYDKDF (reference sequence). V was clipped by 4 bases and J by 1 base; unmatched bases: 5. The CDR3 is made up of 15 amino acids.

The V and J genes are TRBV27 and TRBJ2-7, with TRBD1 matching over 9 bases. J gave up 7 bases and V 6 bases, and 7 bases lay outside the gene matches. The CDR3 has 13 residues. Per germline, CDR1 MNHEY and CDR2 SMNVEV (reference sequence). The CDR3 reads CASRRGQGGEQYF. The CDR3 DNA follows: TGTGCCAGCAGGAGGGGACAGGGCGGGGAGCAGTACTTC.

The rearrangement links TRBV9 to TRBJ1-6, with D possibly being TRBD1 (5 bases). Trimming took off 0 bases at V and 5 bases at J, with 9 bases between the two ends. The germline CDR1 and CDR2 sequences are SGDLS and YYNGEE. The CDR3 has 15 residues. The CDR3, as DNA: TGTGCCAGCAGCGTAGAGGACACGGATAATTCACCCCTCCACTTT. It encodes CASSVEDTDNSPLHF.

This chain connects TRBV5-6 to TRBJ2-5; TRBD2 matches at 7 bases. The J segment lost 5 bases and the V segment lost 4 bases, leaving 8 bases of the junction unmatched. The CDR3 covers 14 residues. CDR1 and CDR2 from the germline V gene are SGHDT and YYEEEE. In DNA form, the CDR3 reads TGTGCCAGCAGCGCGGATATACTAGCGGAGACCCAGTACTTC. Protein: CASSADILAETQYF.

This clone was recorded once. This chain connects TRBV7-3 to TRBJ2-7; 8 bases line up with TRBD1. CDR1 and CDR2 from the germline V gene are SGHTA and FQGTGA. V lost 5 bases to trimming and J lost 5 bases; unmatched junction nucleotides: 8. There are 14 residues in the CDR3. The CDR3 nucleotides read TGTGCCAGCAGCCCCTCCGGGACAGGTCACGAGCAGTACTTC. Protein: CASSPSGTGHEQYF. Together with reference TRBV7-3 and TRBJ2-7, the CDR3 gives the full variable domain: GAGVSQTPSNKVTEKGKYVELRCDPISGHTALYWYRQSLGQGPEFLIYFQGTGAADDSGLPNDRFFAVRPEGSVSTLKIQRTERGDSAVYLCASSPSGTGHEQYFGPGTRLTVT.

The J gene is TRBJ2-6, the V gene TRBV7-2; a weak D match, TRBD2 (7 bases). CDR1 is SGHTA, CDR2 FQGNSA, per germline. This CDR3 region has 14 residues. V was shortened by 5 bases and J by 8 bases, with 13 bases between the two germline ends. CDR3 amino acids: CASSPGGPPNVLTF. The CDR3 DNA is TGTGCCAGCAGCCCCGGGGGGCCGCCCAACGTCCTGACTTTC. Together with reference TRBV7-2 and TRBJ2-6, the CDR3 gives the full variable domain: GAGVSQSPSNKVTEKGKDVELRCDPISGHTALYWYRQSLGQGLEFLIYFQGNSAPDKSGLPSDRFSAERTGGSVSTLTIQRTQQEDSAVYLCASSPGGPPNVLTFGAGSRLTVL.

The chain uses TRBV6-6 and TRBJ1-5, with 9 bases that match TRBD1. Trimming took 0 bases from V and 2 from J; bases not matched to a gene: 2. From germline, CDR1 is MNHNY and CDR2 SVGAGI (reference sequence). The CDR3 spans 16 residues. The CDR3 sequence: CASSYSTGGGNQPQHF. The CDR3 nucleotides are TGTGCCAGCAGTTACTCGACAGGGGGAGGCAATCAGCCCCAGCATTTT.

This clone came up a few times. The chain links TRBV5-1 to TRBJ1-1, with TRBD1 identical over 7 bases. CDR1 SGHRS and CDR2 YFSETQ come from the germline V gene. V lost 4 bases and J lost 0; bases outside the gene matches: 3. The CDR3 extends over 14 amino acids. CDR3 protein: CASSGDRLNTEAFF. In DNA, the CDR3 is TGCGCCAGCAGCGGGGACAGATTGAACACTGAAGCTTTCTTT.